This entry lists 5 T cell receptor beta chains sequenced from one sample in a study of T cell changes during pregnancy in multiple sclerosis. Sequencing used immunoSEQ multiplex PCR; TCRdb keeps in-frame clones, though not all of them. This table has some 77,000 clones, 90% to 95% appearing once. The sequenced sample was CD4+ T cells from peripheral blood mononuclear cells, obtained before pregnancy. These receptor sequences come from a female donor with multiple sclerosis, enrolled in a pregnancy study.

The gene calls are TRBV14 and TRBJ1-1; 9 bases are shared with TRBD1. Unmatched junction bases numbered 8, after V lost 4 bases and J lost 2 bases. The CDR3 is 16 amino acids. The V gene's germline CDR1 is SGHDN and CDR2 FVKESK. The CDR3 sequence: CASSLKITGGNTEAFF. In DNA form, the CDR3 reads TGTGCCAGCAGCCTAAAGATAACAGGGGGCAACACTGAAGCTTTCTTT.

This CDR3 reads CASSIALAGRAGELFF. Written as DNA, the CDR3 is TGTGCCAGTAGTATAGCACTAGCGGGAAGAGCCGGGGAGCTGTTTTTT. The rearrangement links TRBV19 to TRBJ2-2; 10 bases are shared with TRBD2. This CDR3 contains 16 residues. Germline V gene sequence: CDR1 LNHDA, CDR2 SQIVND (reference sequence). The J segment lost 6 bases and the V segment lost 1 base, leaving 5 bases of the junction unmatched.

The rearrangement links TRBV28 to TRBJ2-7, with 7 bases identical to TRBD1. Germline loops: CDR1 MDHEN, CDR2 SYDVKM. The CDR3 is 16 amino acids. With V trimmed by 6 bases and J by 4 bases, 15 bases remained unmatched. The CDR3 DNA is TGTGCCAGCAGGTCCCGGCTACAGGGGTCTGGGTACGAGCAGTACTTC. This gives the protein CASRSRLQGSGYEQYF.

CDR3 in DNA: TGTGCCAGCAGAAACCAGGGAGGCAATGAAAAACTGTTTTTT. It is translated as CASRNQGGNEKLFF. This chain links TRBV7-9 with TRBJ1-4, with D possibly matching TRBD1 (5 bases). V was clipped by 6 bases and J by 5 bases, with 13 bases between them. This CDR3 is 14 amino acids long. Germline V CDR1 and CDR2: SEHNR, FQNEAQ (reference sequence).

The chain combines TRBV30 with TRBJ2-1; 13 bases agree with TRBD2. Trimming cost V 1 base and J 7 bases; bases outside gene matches: 13. The CDR3 runs 18 residues. Germline assignment: CDR1 GTSNPN and CDR2 SVGIG (reference sequence). The CDR3 is CAWSGGRTSGSTRNEQFF. In DNA form, the CDR3 reads TGTGCCTGGAGTGGTGGGAGGACTAGCGGGAGTACGAGGAATGAGCAGTTCTTC.